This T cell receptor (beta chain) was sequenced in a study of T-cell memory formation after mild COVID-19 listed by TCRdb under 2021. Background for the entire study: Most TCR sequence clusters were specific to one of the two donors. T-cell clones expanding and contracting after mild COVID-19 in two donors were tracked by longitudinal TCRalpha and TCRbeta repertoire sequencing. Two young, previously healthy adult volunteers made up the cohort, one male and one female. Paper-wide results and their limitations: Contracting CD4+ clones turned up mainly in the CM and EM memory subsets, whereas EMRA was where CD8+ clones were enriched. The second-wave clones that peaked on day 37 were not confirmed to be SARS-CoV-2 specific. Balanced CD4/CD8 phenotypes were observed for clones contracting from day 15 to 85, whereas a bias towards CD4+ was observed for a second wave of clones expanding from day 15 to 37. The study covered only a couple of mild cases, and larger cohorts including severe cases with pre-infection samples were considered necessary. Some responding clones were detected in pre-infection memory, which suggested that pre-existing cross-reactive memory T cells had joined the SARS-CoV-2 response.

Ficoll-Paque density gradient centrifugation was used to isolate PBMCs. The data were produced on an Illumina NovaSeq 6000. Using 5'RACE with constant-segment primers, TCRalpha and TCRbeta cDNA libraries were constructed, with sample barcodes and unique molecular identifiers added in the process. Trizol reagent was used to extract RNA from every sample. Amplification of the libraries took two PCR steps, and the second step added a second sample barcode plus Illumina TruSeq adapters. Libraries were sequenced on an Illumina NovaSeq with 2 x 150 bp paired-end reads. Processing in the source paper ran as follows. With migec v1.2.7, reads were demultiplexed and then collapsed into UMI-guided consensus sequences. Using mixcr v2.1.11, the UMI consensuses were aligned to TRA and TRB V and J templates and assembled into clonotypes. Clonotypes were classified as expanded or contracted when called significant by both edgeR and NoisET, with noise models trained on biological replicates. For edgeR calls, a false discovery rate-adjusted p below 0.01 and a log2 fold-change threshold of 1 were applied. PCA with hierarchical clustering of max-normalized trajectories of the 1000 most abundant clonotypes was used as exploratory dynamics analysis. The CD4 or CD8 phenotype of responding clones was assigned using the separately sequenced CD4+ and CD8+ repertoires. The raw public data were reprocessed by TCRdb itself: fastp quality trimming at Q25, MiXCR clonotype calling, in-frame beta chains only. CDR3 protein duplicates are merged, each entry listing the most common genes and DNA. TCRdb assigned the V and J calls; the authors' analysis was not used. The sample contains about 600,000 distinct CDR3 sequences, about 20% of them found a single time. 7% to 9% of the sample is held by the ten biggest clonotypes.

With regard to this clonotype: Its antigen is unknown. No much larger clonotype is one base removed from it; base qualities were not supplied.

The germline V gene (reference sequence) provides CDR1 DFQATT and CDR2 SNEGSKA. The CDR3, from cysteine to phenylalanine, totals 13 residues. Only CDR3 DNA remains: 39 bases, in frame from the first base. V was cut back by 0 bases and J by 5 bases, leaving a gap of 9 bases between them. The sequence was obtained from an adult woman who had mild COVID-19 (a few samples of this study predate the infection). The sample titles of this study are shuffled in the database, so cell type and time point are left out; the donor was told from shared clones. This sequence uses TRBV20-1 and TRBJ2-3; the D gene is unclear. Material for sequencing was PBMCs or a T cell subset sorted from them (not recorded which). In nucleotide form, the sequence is TGCAGTGCTAGAGAGGGTTTTGAAGATACGCAGTATTTT. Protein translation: CSAREGFEDTQYF.